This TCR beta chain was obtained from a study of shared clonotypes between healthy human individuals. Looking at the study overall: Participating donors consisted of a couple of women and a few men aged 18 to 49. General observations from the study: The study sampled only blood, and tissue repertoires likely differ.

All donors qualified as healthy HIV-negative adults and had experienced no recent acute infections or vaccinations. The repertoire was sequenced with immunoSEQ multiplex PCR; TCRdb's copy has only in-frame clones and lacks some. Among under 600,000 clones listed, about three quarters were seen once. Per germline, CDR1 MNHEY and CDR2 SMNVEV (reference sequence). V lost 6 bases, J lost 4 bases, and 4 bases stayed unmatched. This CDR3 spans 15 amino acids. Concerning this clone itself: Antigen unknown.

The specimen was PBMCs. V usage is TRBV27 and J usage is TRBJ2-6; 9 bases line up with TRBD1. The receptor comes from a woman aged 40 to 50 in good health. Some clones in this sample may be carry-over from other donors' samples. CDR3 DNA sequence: TGTGCCAGCAGGGGACAGGGCGCCGGGGCCAACGTCCTGACTTTC. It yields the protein CASRGQGAGANVLTF.